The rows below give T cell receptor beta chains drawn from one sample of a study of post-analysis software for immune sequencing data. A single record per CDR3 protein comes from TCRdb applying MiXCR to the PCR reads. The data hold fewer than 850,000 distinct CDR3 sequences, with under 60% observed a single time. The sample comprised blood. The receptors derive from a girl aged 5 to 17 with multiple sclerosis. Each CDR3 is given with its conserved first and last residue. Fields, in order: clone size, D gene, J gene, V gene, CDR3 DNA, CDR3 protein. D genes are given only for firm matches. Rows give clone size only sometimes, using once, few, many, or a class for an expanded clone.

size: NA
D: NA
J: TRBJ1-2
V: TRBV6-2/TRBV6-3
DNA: TGTGCCAGCAGCTCTATTGGACAGTCACTTAACTATGGCTACACCTTC
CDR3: CASSSIGQSLNYGYTF

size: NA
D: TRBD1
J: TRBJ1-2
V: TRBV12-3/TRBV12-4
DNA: TGTGCCAGCAGTCTGGGGACAGACATATTCTATGGCTACACCTTC
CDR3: CASSLGTDIFYGYTF

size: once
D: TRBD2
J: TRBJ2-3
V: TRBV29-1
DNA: TGCAGCGTTGAAGAATGGGGGACTAGCGGGAGTTATGATACGCAGTATTTT
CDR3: CSVEEWGTSGSYDTQYF

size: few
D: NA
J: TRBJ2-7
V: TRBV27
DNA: TGTGCCAGCAGTCTTGACGGGTACTCCTACGAGCAGTACTTC
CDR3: CASSLDGYSYEQYF

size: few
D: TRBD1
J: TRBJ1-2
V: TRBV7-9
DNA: TGTGCCAGCAGCCTCGGACAGGGAGGCAGCTATGGCTACACCTTC
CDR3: CASSLGQGGSYGYTF

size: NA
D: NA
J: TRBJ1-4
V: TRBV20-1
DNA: TGCAGTGCTAGAACAGGGCGGTGGGGTGAAAAACTGTTTTTT
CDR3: CSARTGRWGEKLFF

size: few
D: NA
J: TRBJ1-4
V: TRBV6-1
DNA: TGTGCCAGCAGTGATCCCGAGACGGCCGATGAAAAACTGTTTTTT
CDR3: CASSDPETADEKLFF

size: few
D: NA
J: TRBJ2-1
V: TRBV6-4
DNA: TGTGCCAGCAGTGACTCGACTACCGCGGAGCAGTTCTTC
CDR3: CASSDSTTAEQFF

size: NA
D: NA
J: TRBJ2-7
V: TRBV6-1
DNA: TGTGCCAGCAGTCGTTCGTCTAGCTCCTACTCCTACAATGAGCAGTACTTC
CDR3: CASSRSSSSYSYNEQYF

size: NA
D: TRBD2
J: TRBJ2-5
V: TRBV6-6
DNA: TGTGCCAGCATCTTCGCGGGAGGCGATGAAGAGACCCAGTACTTC
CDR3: CASIFAGGDEETQYF

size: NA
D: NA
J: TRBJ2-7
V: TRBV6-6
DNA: TGTGCCAGCAGAGACGGGACTGGAGGGCCTGACTACGAGCAGTACTTC
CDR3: CASRDGTGGPDYEQYF

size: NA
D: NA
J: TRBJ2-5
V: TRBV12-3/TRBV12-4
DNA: TGTGCCAGTAAGACAACCTCCTGGGGGCACCAAGAGACCCAGTACTTC
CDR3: CASKTTSWGHQETQYF

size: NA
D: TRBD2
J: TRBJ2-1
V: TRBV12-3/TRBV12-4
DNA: TGTGCCAGCAGTTTTACTAGCGGGAGATATGAGCAGTTCTTC
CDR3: CASSFTSGRYEQFF

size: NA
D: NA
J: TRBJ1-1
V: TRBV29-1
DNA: TGCAGCGACCCCAACTTAGACAGGCTCGTTAGGTGCACTGAAGCTTTCTTT
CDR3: CSDPNLDRLVRCTEAFF

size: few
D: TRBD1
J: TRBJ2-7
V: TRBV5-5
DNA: TGTGCCAGCAGCCTTACCCCCGGGACAGGACCTGACGAGCAGTACTTC
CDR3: CASSLTPGTGPDEQYF

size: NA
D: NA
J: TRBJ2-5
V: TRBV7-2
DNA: TGTGCCAGCAGCCAACGGAACTTTTGGGACCAAGAGACCCAGTACTTC
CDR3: CASSQRNFWDQETQYF

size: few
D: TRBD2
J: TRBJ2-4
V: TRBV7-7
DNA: TGTGCTAGCAGACTTACTAGCGGGAGAGATAGCGACATTCAGTACTTC
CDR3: CASRLTSGRDSDIQYF

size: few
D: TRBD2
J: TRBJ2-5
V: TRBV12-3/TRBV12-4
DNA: TGTGCCAGCAGTCCGCCAAGACTAGCAGGAAGAGAGACCCAGTACTTC
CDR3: CASSPPRLAGRETQYF

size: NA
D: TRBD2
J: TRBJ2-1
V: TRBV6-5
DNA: TGTGCCAGCACACTAGCGGATCCGAACCACAATGAGCAGTTCTTC
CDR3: CASTLADPNHNEQFF

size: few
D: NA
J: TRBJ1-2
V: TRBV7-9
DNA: TGTGCCAGCAGCCCCCCAGGAACTAACTATGGCTACACCTTC
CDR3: CASSPPGTNYGYTF

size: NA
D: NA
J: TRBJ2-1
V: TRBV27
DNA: TGTGCCAGTTCCGGGACTTCCCTCCTTGCGCAGTTCTTC
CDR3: CASSGTSLLAQFF

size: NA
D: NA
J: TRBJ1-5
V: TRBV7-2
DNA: TGTGCCAGCAGCCTGGCTGGGGGGGGATCAAATCAGCCCCAGCATTTT
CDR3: CASSLAGGGSNQPQHF